These 6 T cell receptor beta chains were sequenced from one sample in a study of OX40 agonist ivuxolimab in advanced cancers. The assay was immunoSEQ multiplex PCR, and TCRdb's table has in-frame clones only and misses some. The top ten hold 0.65% to 0.9% of the sample, which has about 130,000 clones, around 93% seen once. The starting material was CD4+ or CD8+ T cells sorted from blood, obtained in a trial of the OX40 agonist ivuxolimab. All receptors derive from an adult with an advanced solid tumor such as melanoma, head and neck, liver or kidney cancer.

This clone was recorded once. The V call is TRBV15, the J call TRBJ2-6; TRBD1 matches 10 bases. V lost 1 base, J lost 0 bases, and 0 bases stayed unmatched. The CDR3 totals 17 residues. The germline V gene encodes CDR1 LNHNV and CDR2 YYDKDF (reference sequence). The CDR3 protein is CATSRGTGGSGANVLTF. Here the CDR3 DNA reads TGTGCCACCAGCAGAGGGACAGGGGGCTCTGGGGCCAACGTCCTGACTTTC.

This clone has a handful of counts. The gene calls are TRBV5-1 and TRBJ1-5; D is unclear. V was clipped by 4 bases and J by 1 base, with 12 bases between them. CDR1 is SGHRS, CDR2 YFSETQ, per germline. The CDR3 contains 15 residues. CDR3 coding DNA: TGCGCCAGCAGCGCCCTTGGAGAAAGCAATCAGCCCCAGCATTTT. Encoded protein: CASSALGESNQPQHF.

The chain is built from TRBV5-1 and TRBJ2-1, with 8 bases matching TRBD1. The germline V gene encodes CDR1 SGHRS and CDR2 YFSETQ. V trimming: 5 bases; J trimming: 8 bases; junction bases outside the gene matches: 9. This CDR3 has 14 residues. The CDR3 here is CASSPDRELYEQFF. For the CDR3, the DNA is TGCGCCAGCAGTCCGGACAGGGAGTTGTATGAGCAGTTCTTC.

V and J are TRBV6-1 and TRBJ2-7, with TRBD2 as a possible D gene (5 bases). Per the germline V gene, CDR1 is MNHNS and CDR2 is SASEGT. The germline V and J ends were trimmed by 4 bases and 3 bases, with 10 bases remaining between them. The CDR3 covers 13 residues. CDR3 in DNA: TGTGCCAGCAGTGGGAGGCAGTACTACGAGCAGTACTTC. Its protein product is CASSGRQYYEQYF.

The V and J genes are TRBV18 and TRBJ2-7; a weak D match, TRBD1 (5 bases). Trimming shortened V by 2 bases and J by 2 bases, and 7 bases separated the two germline ends. The CDR3 extends over 13 amino acids. CDR1 is KGHSH and CDR2 is LQKENI in the germline V gene. CDR3 sequence reads: CASSPGAPYEQYF. CDR3 in DNA: TGTGCCAGCTCACCAGGGGCCCCCTACGAGCAGTACTTC.

The V and J genes are TRBV30 and TRBJ2-1; D tentatively fits TRBD1 or TRBD2 (6 bases each). This CDR3 comprises 13 residues. Germline V lookup: CDR1 GTSNPN, CDR2 SVGIG (reference sequence). V was clipped by 0 bases and J by 8 bases, with 11 bases between them. CDR3 DNA: TGTGCCTGGAGTGTATACGGGGGCCATGAGCAGTTCTTC. Its translation is CAWSVYGGHEQFF.